This T cell receptor beta chain was sequenced for a study of regulatory T cells in long-lasting Graves disease. Findings of the study overall: Small sample size may have lowered accuracy.

Time point noted: newly diagnosed GD, antithyroid drugs for less than 3 months. Generation of the TCR library employed RNA extracted from PBMCs. Relying on iRepertoire HTBI primers and Arm-PCR of CDR3 regions, the team built TCR beta libraries. Using its own MiXCR run on the multiplex PCR reads, TCRdb lists one record per CDR3 protein. The table records around 360,000 distinct CDR3 sequences, around 16% of them present only once. At least ten counts were recorded for this clonotype. What it binds is not known. The CDR3 has 15 residues. The V end was cut by 4 bases, the J end by 4 bases, with 16 bases between. CDR1 and CDR2 from the germline V gene are WNHNN and SYGVQD (reference sequence). In addition, the sample was reused for a study of T cells in Graves' hyperthyroidism and ophthalmopathy. That study adds: Patients having uncontrolled infection, another autoimmune disease, pregnancy or lactation were not included. The HTBI primer set served for first-round RT-PCR of the TCR CDR3. A model built on 13 V-J features separated ophthalmopathy from stable hyperthyroidism.

The V gene is TRBV10-1, the J gene TRBJ1-1, with unresolved D. Specimen: peripheral blood mononuclear cells (PBMCs), collected at new diagnosis, from a patient treated with antithyroid drugs. The receptor's source is a woman between 18 and 29 years old with Graves disease. CDR3 protein: CASSAGGIFGTEAFF. Here the CDR3 DNA reads TGCGCCAGCAGTGCAGGTGGGATCTTTGGCACTGAAGCTTTCTTT.